This T cell receptor (beta chain) was sequenced for a study of early T cells in non-severe SARS-CoV-2 infection. In TCRdb, the 5' RACE reads were re-called with MiXCR into one record per CDR3 protein. The sample consists of 35,000 to 45,000 distinct CDR3 sequences, roughly 5.4% of them appearing once. This clonotype has just a few counts. This CDR3 spans 14 amino acids. Trimming took 5 bases from V and 5 from J, leaving 12 bases between them. Germline V gene sequence: CDR1 SGHAT, CDR2 FQNNGV. This clonotype was sampled from an adult who was a healthcare worker with PCR-confirmed SARS-CoV-2 infection or an uninfected control (not recorded which). Sequencing used whole blood, obtained at baseline. This rearrangement joins TRBV11-2 to TRBJ2-2; maybe TRBD2 (6 bases). DNA of the CDR3: TGTGCCAGCAGCCGGCGGGGAAATACCGGGGAGCTGTTTTTT. This gives the protein CASSRRGNTGELFF.